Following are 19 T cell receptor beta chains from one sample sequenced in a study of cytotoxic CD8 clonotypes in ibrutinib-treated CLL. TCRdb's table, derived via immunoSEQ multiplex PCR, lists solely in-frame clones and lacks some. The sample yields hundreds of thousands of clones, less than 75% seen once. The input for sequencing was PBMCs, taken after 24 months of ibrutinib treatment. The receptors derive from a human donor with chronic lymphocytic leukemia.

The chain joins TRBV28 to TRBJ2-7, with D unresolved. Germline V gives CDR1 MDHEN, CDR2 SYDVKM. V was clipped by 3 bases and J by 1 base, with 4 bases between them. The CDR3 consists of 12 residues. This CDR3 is CASSFGSYEQYF. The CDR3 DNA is TGTGCCAGCAGTTTCGGGTCCTACGAGCAGTACTTC.

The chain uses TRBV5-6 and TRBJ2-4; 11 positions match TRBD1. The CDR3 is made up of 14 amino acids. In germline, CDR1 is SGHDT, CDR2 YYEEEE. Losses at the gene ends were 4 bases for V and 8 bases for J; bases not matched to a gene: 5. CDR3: CASSPRDRGDIQYF. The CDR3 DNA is TGTGCCAGCAGCCCCCGGGACAGGGGGGACATTCAGTACTTC.

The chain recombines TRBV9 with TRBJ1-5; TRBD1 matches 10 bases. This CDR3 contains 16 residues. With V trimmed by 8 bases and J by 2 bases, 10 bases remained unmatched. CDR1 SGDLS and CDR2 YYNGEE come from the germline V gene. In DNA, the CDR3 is TGTGCCAGGATTGACAGGGGGCGCCTAGGCAATCAGCCCCAGCATTTT. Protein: CARIDRGRLGNQPQHF. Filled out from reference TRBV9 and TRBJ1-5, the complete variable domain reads DSGVTQTPKHLITATGQRVTLRCSPRSGDLSVYWYQQSLDQGLQFLIQYYNGEERAKGNILERFSAQQFPDLHSELNLSSLELGDSALYFCARIDRGRLGNQPQHFGDGTRLSIL.

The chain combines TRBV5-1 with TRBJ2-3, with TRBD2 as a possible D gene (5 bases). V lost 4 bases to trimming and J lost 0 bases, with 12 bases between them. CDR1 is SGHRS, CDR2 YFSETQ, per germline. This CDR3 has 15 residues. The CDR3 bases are TGCGCCAGCAGCCCGGGGTCGGATAGCACAGATACGCAGTATTTT. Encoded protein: CASSPGSDSTDTQYF.

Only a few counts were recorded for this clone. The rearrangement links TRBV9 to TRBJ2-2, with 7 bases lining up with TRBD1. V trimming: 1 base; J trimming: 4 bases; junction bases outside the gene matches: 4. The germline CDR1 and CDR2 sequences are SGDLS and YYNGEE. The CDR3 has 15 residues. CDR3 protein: CASSVRQGFTGELFF. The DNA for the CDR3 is TGTGCCAGCAGCGTACGACAGGGTTTCACCGGGGAGCTGTTTTTT.

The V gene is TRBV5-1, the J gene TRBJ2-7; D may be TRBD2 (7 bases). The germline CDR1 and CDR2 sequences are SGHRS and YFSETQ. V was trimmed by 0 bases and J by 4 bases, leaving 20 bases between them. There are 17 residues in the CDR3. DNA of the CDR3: TGCGCCAGCAGCTTGGACGCGACGGGGGGCGCAGTATACGAGCAGTACTTC. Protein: CASSLDATGGAVYEQYF.

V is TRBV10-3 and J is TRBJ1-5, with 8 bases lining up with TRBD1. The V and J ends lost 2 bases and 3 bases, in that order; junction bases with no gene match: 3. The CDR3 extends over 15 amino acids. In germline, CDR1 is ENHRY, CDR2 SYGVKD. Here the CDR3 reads CAISEGQGVNQPQHF. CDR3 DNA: TGTGCCATCAGTGAGGGACAGGGTGTCAATCAGCCCCAGCATTTT.

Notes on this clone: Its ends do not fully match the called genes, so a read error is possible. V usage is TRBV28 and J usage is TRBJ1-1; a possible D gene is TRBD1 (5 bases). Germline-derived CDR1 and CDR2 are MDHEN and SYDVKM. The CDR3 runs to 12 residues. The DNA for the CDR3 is TGTGCCAGCAGTTTTGGGGGGAGGGCCCTGGGGTTT. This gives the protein CASSFGGRALGF.

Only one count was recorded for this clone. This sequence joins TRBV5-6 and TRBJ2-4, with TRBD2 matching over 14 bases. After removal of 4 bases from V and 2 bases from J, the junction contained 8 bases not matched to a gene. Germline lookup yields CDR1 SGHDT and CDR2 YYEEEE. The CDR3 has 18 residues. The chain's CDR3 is CASSQQTSGRGPKNIQYF. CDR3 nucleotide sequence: TGTGCCAGCAGCCAACAGACTAGCGGGAGGGGTCCCAAAAACATTCAGTACTTC.

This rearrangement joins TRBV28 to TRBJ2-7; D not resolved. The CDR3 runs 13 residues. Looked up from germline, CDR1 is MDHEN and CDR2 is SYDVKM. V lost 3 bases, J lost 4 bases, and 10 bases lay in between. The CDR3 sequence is CASSFPVGYEQYF. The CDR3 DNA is TGTGCCAGCAGTTTTCCAGTGGGGTACGAGCAGTACTTC.

The CDR3 nucleotides are TGTGCCAGCAGCTCGCTAGCGGGAGCCTACAATGAGCAGTTCTTC. Amino acid sequence: CASSSLAGAYNEQFF. This chain connects TRBV7-8 to TRBJ2-1; 10 positions match TRBD2. Germline V CDR1 and CDR2: SGHVS, FQNEAQ. The CDR3 extends over 15 amino acids. The V gene end was trimmed by 4 bases and the J gene end by 2 bases; junction bases not matched to a gene: 2.

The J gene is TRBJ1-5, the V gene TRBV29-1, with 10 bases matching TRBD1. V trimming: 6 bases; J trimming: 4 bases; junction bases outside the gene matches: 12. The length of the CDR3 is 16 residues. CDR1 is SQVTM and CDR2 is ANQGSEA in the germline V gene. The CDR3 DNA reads TGCAGCGTCCCAATTTCCGGGACAGGGGTAAATCAGCCCCAGCATTTT. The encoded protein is CSVPISGTGVNQPQHF.

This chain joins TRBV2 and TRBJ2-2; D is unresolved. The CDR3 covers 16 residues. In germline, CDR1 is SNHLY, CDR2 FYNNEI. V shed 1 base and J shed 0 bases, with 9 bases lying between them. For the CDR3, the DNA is TGTGCCAGCAGTGAAGTCGGGTTCGCGAACACCGGGGAGCTGTTTTTT. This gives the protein CASSEVGFANTGELFF.

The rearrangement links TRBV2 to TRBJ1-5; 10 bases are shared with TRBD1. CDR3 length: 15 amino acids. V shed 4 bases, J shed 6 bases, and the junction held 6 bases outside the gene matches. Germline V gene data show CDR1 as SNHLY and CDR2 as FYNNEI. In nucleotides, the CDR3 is TGTGCCAGCAGTGCCCAGACAGGGGGCGGTCAGCCCCAGCATTTT. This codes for CASSAQTGGGQPQHF.

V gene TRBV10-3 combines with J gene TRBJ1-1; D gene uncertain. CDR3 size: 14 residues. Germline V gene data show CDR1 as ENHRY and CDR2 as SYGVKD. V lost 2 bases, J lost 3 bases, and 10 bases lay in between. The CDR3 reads CAISERGLHTEAFF. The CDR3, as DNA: TGTGCCATCAGTGAGAGAGGTCTGCACACTGAAGCTTTCTTT.

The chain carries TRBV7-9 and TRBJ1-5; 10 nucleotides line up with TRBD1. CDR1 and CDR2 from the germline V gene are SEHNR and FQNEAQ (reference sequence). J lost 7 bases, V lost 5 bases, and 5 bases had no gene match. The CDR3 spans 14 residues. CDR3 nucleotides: TGTGCCAGCAGCCCGGGACAGGGGCGGCAGCCCCAGCATTTT. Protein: CASSPGQGRQPQHF.

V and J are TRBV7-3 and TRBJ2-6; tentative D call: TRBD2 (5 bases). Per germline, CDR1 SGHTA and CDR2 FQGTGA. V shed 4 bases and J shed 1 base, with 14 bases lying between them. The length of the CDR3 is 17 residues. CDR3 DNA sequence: TGTGCCAGCAGCTCCCGCCGTCGAGGGTCTGGGGCCAACGTCCTGACTTTC. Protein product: CASSSRRRGSGANVLTF.

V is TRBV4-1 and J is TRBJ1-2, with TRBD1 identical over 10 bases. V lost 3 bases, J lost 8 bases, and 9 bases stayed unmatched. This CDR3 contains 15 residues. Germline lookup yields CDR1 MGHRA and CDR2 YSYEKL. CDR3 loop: CASSHQSGTGDGYTF. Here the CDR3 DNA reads TGCGCCAGCAGCCACCAATCCGGGACAGGGGACGGCTACACCTTC.

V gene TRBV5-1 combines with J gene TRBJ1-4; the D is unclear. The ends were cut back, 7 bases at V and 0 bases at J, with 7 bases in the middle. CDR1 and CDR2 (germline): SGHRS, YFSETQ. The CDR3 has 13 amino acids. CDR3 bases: TGCGCCAGCGGGGATGCAACTAATGAAAAACTGTTTTTT. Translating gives CASGDATNEKLFF.